Sequencing of this T cell receptor beta chain was carried out in a study of blood T cell repertoires in COVID-19. V shed 3 bases, J shed 3 bases, and the junction held 2 bases outside the gene matches. The CDR3 sequence is 15 residues long. Germline lookup yields CDR1 SGHAT and CDR2 FQNNGV. This table comes from immunoSEQ multiplex PCR, and its TCRdb copy is limited to in-frame clones, with some not included. Seen here are around 130,000 clones, less than 90% observed once, and the top ten hold 15% to 20%. The origin of this receptor is a man aged 25 to 40 who had recovered from COVID-19. J is TRBJ2-6 and V is TRBV11-2; TRBD2 matches 7 bases. Sequencing used PBMCs or T cells enriched from blood (not recorded which). The CDR3 loop is CASSLVAGGANVLTF. For the CDR3, the DNA is TGTGCCAGCAGCTTGGTAGCGGGTGGGGCCAACGTCCTGACTTTC.